These 26 T cell receptor beta chains came from one sample sequenced in a study of blood T cells in healthy people across ages. A second PCR of roughly 6 to 12 cycles used a sample-barcoded 5' primer and a J-beta primer mix. One entry per CDR3 protein, called by TCRdb with MiXCR from the 5' RACE reads. The sample yields 350,000 to 450,000 distinct CDR3 sequences, approximately 51% seen once. Sequencing used blood. The receptor set was obtained from a man between 60 and 75 years old in good health.

This clonotype was detected only a few times. The V call is TRBV7-2, the J call TRBJ2-4, with D possibly TRBD1 on 6 matching bases. TRBJ2-7 explains the end of the DNA better; the J call may be wrong. The germline CDR1 and CDR2 sequences are SGHTA and FQGNSA. CDR3 length equals 15 residues. The CDR3 sequence: CASSSLPSGACEQYF. The CDR3 DNA sequence: TGTGCCAGCAGTTCCCTCCCATCAGGGGCTTGCGAGCAGTACTTC.

This clonotype was seen more than once but under ten times. This rearrangement joins TRBV20-1 to TRBJ2-5; 7 bases match TRBD1. The CDR3 sequence is 12 residues long. Trimming took 5 bases from V and 5 from J; bases not matched to a gene: 5. Germline-derived CDR1 and CDR2 are DFQATT and SNEGSKA (reference sequence). The CDR3 is CSAGTAEETQYF. The DNA of the CDR3 is TGCAGTGCTGGGACAGCCGAGGAGACCCAGTACTTC.

The chain links TRBV10-3 to TRBJ2-5; no definite D call. Germline loops: CDR1 ENHRY, CDR2 SYGVKD. With 2 bases removed from V and 4 bases from J, the gap between germline ends came to 8 bases. There are 13 residues in the CDR3. CDR3 region: CAISEPLTETQYF. In nucleotides, the CDR3 is TGTGCCATCAGTGAGCCACTCACAGAGACCCAGTACTTC.

The chain employs TRBV19 and TRBJ2-5; D might be TRBD1 (5 bases). TRBJ2-7 explains the end of the DNA better; the J call may be wrong. CDR3 length: 13 amino acids. Germline V CDR1 and CDR2: LNHDA, SQIVND (reference sequence). In DNA, the CDR3 is TGTGCCAGTAGTATAAGGGGTTCGAGCGAGCAGTACTTC. It translates to CASSIRGSSEQYF.

The chain combines TRBV29-1 with TRBJ1-5; TRBD1 might be the D (5 bases). The ends were cut back, 4 bases at V and 4 bases at J, with 11 bases in the middle. This CDR3 has 13 amino acids. CDR1 SQVTM and CDR2 ANQGSEA come from the germline V gene. The CDR3 coding sequence is TGCAGCGTTGCTGCAGGGTTAAATCAGCCCCAGCATTTT. It yields the protein CSVAAGLNQPQHF.

This rearrangement joins TRBV21-1 to TRBJ2-3; the tabulated D call, TRBD2, remains unverified against the DNA. TRBV21-1 is designated a pseudogene. The CDR3 length is 15 residues. DNA of the CDR3: TGTGCCAGCAGGCCTAGCGGGAGGGCCTTGGATACGCAGTATTTT. Encoded protein: CASRPSGRALDTQYF.

The V gene is TRBV7-2, the J gene TRBJ1-1; 7 positions agree with TRBD1. The CDR3 runs to 16 residues. In germline, CDR1 is SGHTA, CDR2 FQGNSA. V was clipped by 3 bases and J by 6 bases; unmatched bases: 13. Here the CDR3 DNA reads TGTGCCAGCAGCTTTATCTGGGGAACAGGGGTCCCTGAAGCTTTCTTT. It codes for CASSFIWGTGVPEAFF.

The chain employs TRBV25-1 and TRBJ2-7; the D gene is possibly TRBD2 (6 bases). Germline loops: CDR1 MGHDK, CDR2 SYGVNS. This CDR3 comprises 14 residues. V was pared by 9 bases and J by 2 bases, with 17 bases between. The CDR3 sequence: CASTQGGVTYEQYF. CDR3 sequence (DNA): TGTGCCAGTACTCAGGGCGGGGTAACCTACGAGCAGTACTTC.

This clonotype was recorded only once. A clone one base away is much larger, so this may be a read error. CDR3 protein: CSVRSAGHTDTQYF. CDR3 DNA: TGCAGCGTTAGGTCGGCAGGACACACAGATACGCAGTATTTT. V gene TRBV29-1 combines with J gene TRBJ2-3, with D perhaps TRBD1 (5 bases). Germline V lookup: CDR1 SQVTM, CDR2 ANQGSEA. The CDR3 loop spans 14 amino acids. The germline V and J ends were trimmed by 5 bases and 2 bases, with 14 bases remaining between them.

The J gene is TRBJ1-4, the V gene TRBV11-2; the D is unclear. This CDR3 contains 14 residues. The germline gives CDR1 SGHAT, CDR2 FQNNGV. Deletions cut 5 bases from V and 5 bases from J, with 12 bases between. DNA of the CDR3: TGTGCCAGCAGCCCCGACGGAGGAAATGAAAAACTGTTTTTT. It is translated as CASSPDGGNEKLFF. Full variable domain (outside the CDR3, taken from reference TRBV11-2 and TRBJ1-4): EAGVAQSPRYKIIEKRQSVAFWCNPISGHATLYWYQQILGQGPKLLIQFQNNGVVDDSQLPKDRFSAERLKGVDSTLKIQPAKLEDSAVYLCASSPDGGNEKLFFGSGTQLSVL.

V and J are TRBV6-2 or TRBV6-3 and TRBJ2-7, with TRBD1 identical over 8 bases. The CDR3 extends over 18 amino acids. Germline CDR1 is MNHEY and CDR2 is SVGEGT. J was trimmed by 2 bases and V by 2 bases; bases with no gene match: 14. This chain's CDR3 is CASSYNLAGGRNTYEQYF. CDR3 coding DNA: TGTGCCAGCAGTTACAACCTGGCAGGGGGCAGAAACACCTACGAGCAGTACTTC.

The chain joins TRBV5-1 to TRBJ2-3; 7 bases fit TRBD2. The CDR3 has 15 residues. The junction had 9 bases not matched to a gene; V was cut back by 5 bases and J by 3 bases. In germline, CDR1 is SGHRS, CDR2 YFSETQ. This CDR3 reads CASRVGGTITDTQYF. The CDR3 nucleotides are TGCGCCAGCAGGGTCGGCGGGACTATAACAGATACGCAGTATTTT. The full variable domain, with the rest looked up from reference TRBV5-1 and TRBJ2-3, is KAGVTQTPRYLIKTRGQQVTLSCSPISGHRSVSWYQQTPGQGLQFLFEYFSETQRNKGNFPGRFSGRQFSNSRSEMNVSTLELGDSALYLCASRVGGTITDTQYFGPGTRLTVL.

The chain employs TRBV10-3 and TRBJ1-5; D gene uncertain. The V end lost 8 bases, the J end lost 3 bases, and 11 bases lay between the germline ends. The length of the CDR3 is 13 residues. Germline V lookup: CDR1 ENHRY, CDR2 SYGVKD. The CDR3 loop is CAIGRTANQPQHF. CDR3 in DNA: TGTGCCATCGGGAGGACGGCCAATCAGCCCCAGCATTTT.

This clonotype was counted between two and nine times. The V and J genes are TRBV6-4 and TRBJ1-6; possible D gene TRBD1, 6 bases. This CDR3 has 15 residues. Trimming pared 0 bases from V and 8 bases from J, leaving 11 bases between. Per the germline V gene, CDR1 is MRHNA and CDR2 is SNTAGT. CDR3 in DNA: TGTGCCAGCAGTGACTCGAGGGGGTCGGATTCACCCCTCCACTTT. Translated, it gives CASSDSRGSDSPLHF.

This clonotype has just a few counts. A much more abundant neighbour one base away suggests this may be a read error. The V gene is TRBV3-1, the J gene TRBJ1-2; D remains ambiguous. Trimming removed 4 bases at V and 0 bases at J, with 12 bases between. The CDR3 covers 15 residues. Germline CDR1 LGHDT, CDR2 YNNKEL (reference sequence). The CDR3 nucleotides are TGTGCCAGCAGCCCAACGGATGGGGCTAACTATGGCTACACCTTC. Protein: CASSPTDGANYGYTF. Filled out from reference TRBV3-1 and TRBJ1-2, the complete variable domain reads DTAVSQTPKYLVTQMGNDKSIKCEQNLGHDTMYWYKQDSKKFLKIMFSYNNKELIINETVPNRFSPKSPDKAHLNLHINSLELGDSAVYFCASSPTDGANYGYTFGSGTRLTVV.

J is TRBJ2-7 and V is TRBV7-2; D tentatively reads TRBD1 or TRBD2 (5 bases each). The germline gives CDR1 SGHTA, CDR2 FQGNSA. V was clipped by 3 bases and J by 7 bases, with 16 bases between them. This CDR3 has 14 amino acids. The CDR3 nucleotides read TGTGCCAGCAGCTTTTTATCAGGCTGGGGGGAGCAGTACTTC. Its protein product is CASSFLSGWGEQYF.

Remarks on this clonotype: At one end the junction does not follow the germline gene, possibly because of a read error. The chain recombines TRBV20-1 with TRBJ1-6, with D possibly matching TRBD1 (5 bases). The CDR3 is 15 amino acids. Germline V gene sequence: CDR1 DFQATT, CDR2 SNEGSKA (reference sequence). In nucleotides, the CDR3 is TGCAGTGCTCTTTGGTGGGGGGGTAATAATTCACCCCCCCACTTT. This translates into CSALWWGGNNSPPHF.

Only one count was recorded for this clonotype. The V and J genes are TRBV27 and TRBJ1-4; a possible D gene is TRBD1 (5 bases). The CDR3 runs 16 residues. From germline, CDR1 is MNHEY and CDR2 SMNVEV (reference sequence). V was trimmed by 6 bases and J by 4 bases, leaving 18 bases between them. The CDR3 sequence is CASRGDSLRFNEKLFF. CDR3 DNA: TGTGCCAGCAGGGGGGACTCGCTCCGTTTTAATGAAAAACTGTTTTTT.

On this clonotype: One end of the junction fails to match germline, which may point to a read error. The rearrangement uses TRBV4-3 and TRBJ2-4; possibly TRBD2 for D (5 bases). The CDR3 totals 20 residues. Germline CDR1 is LGHNA and CDR2 is YSLEER. In nucleotides, the CDR3 is TGCGCCAGCAACCAAGATTTTAGTGGTGGTCCGGGATCCCTAAGGAACATTCAGTACTTC. This sequence encodes CASNQDFSGGPGSLRNIQYF.

The CDR3 loop reads CASSSRPVDPQYF. The CDR3 nucleotides read TGCGCCAGCAGCTCCCGACCAGTTGATCCGCAGTATTTT. V and J are TRBV5-1 and TRBJ2-3; D unclear. CDR1 and CDR2 (germline): SGHRS, YFSETQ. With 3 bases removed from V and 10 bases from J, the gap between germline ends came to 15 bases. The CDR3 contains 13 residues.

The rearrangement links TRBV15 to TRBJ2-3, with a tentative D call TRBD1 (5 bases). Germline V gene lookup returns CDR1 LNHNV and CDR2 YYDKDF (reference sequence). The germline V and J ends were trimmed by 0 bases and 6 bases, with 10 bases remaining between them. The CDR3 sequence is 14 residues long. The CDR3 bases are TGTGCCACCAGCAGAGATCCAGGGCGGGATACGCAGTATTTT. Translation gives CATSRDPGRDTQYF.

This clonotype was counted only a few times. CDR3 coding DNA: TGTGCCAGCAGCTTCGCGGGAGGTGCAACTAATGAAAAACTGTTTTTT. This codes for CASSFAGGATNEKLFF. This chain uses TRBV4-2 with TRBJ1-4; no reliable D call. Germline assignment: CDR1 LGHNA and CDR2 YNFKEQ. The length of the CDR3 is 16 residues. V lost 5 bases and J 0 bases, leaving 13 bases between the germline ends.

With respect to this clonotype: The junction does not match germline at one end; this may be a read error. The chain employs TRBV7-2 and TRBJ1-6; D unresolved. Germline V gene lookup returns CDR1 SGHTA and CDR2 FQGNSA. This CDR3 spans 13 amino acids. CDR3 nucleotides: TGTGCCAGCAGCTTAGCTGGGAACTCACCCCACCACTTT. It specifies CASSLAGNSPHHF.

This clonotype occurred many times. The chain is built from TRBV7-2 and TRBJ2-7; 7 positions agree with TRBD2. Germline trimming cut 8 bases from V and 6 bases from J; bases unmatched to any gene: 10. The CDR3 totals 13 residues. Germline V gene lookup returns CDR1 SGHTA and CDR2 FQGNSA. The CDR3 reads CASSLGGTGEQYF. The CDR3 coding sequence is TGTGCCAGCTCCCTGGGGGGGACGGGCGAGCAGTACTTC.

CDR3 residues: CASRGAGGHNEQYF. The CDR3 DNA sequence: TGTGCCAGCAGGGGGGCGGGGGGGCACAATGAGCAGTACTTC. The chain links TRBV6-5 to TRBJ2-5; the match to TRBD2 covers 9 bases. This CDR3 is built from 14 residues. Germline CDR1 is MNHEY and CDR2 is SVGAGI. V shed 6 bases and J 11 bases; nucleotides not matched to a gene: 13.

The V and J genes are TRBV5-1 and TRBJ1-1, with a weak D call TRBD1 (5 bases). From germline, CDR1 is SGHRS and CDR2 YFSETQ. Trimming shortened V by 4 bases and J by 5 bases, and 15 bases separated the two germline ends. The CDR3 length is 14 residues. The CDR3 DNA is TGCGCCAGCAGCCGGTCAGCGGGGGGGACTGAAGCTTTCTTT. Amino acid sequence: CASSRSAGGTEAFF.